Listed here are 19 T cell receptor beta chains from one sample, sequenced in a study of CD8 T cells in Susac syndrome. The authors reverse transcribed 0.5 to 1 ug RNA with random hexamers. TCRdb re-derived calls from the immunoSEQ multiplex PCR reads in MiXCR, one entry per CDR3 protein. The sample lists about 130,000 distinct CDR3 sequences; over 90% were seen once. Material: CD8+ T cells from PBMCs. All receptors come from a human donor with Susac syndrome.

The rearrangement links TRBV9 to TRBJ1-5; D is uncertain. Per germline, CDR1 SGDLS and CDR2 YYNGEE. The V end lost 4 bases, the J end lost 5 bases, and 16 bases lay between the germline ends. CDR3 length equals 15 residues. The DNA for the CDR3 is TGTGCCAGCAGCATAACCCCGGCCACCCATCAGCCCCAGCATTTT. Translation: CASSITPATHQPQHF. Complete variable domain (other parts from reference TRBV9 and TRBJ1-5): DSGVTQTPKHLITATGQRVTLRCSPRSGDLSVYWYQQSLDQGLQFLIQYYNGEERAKGNILERFSAQQFPDLHSELNLSSLELGDSALYFCASSITPATHQPQHFGDGTRLSIL.

CDR3 sequence: CASSPPLAGSREQYF. In nucleotides, the CDR3 is TGTGCCAGCAGTCCGCCACTAGCTGGGTCTCGCGAGCAGTACTTC. J is TRBJ2-7 and V is TRBV28, with a weak D call TRBD2 (6 bases). Deletions cut 5 bases from V and 6 bases from J, with 20 bases between. The CDR3 contains 15 residues. Germline V lookup: CDR1 MDHEN, CDR2 SYDVKM.

CDR3 nucleotide sequence: TGTGCCTGGAGTGTATTGGGACTAGTATACGAGCAGTACTTC. Protein sequence: CAWSVLGLVYEQYF. This chain joins TRBV30 and TRBJ2-7; TRBD2 matches 8 bases. Per germline, CDR1 GTSNPN and CDR2 SVGIG (reference sequence). CDR3 length: 14 residues. V was pared by 0 bases and J by 4 bases, with 5 bases of the junction left unmatched.

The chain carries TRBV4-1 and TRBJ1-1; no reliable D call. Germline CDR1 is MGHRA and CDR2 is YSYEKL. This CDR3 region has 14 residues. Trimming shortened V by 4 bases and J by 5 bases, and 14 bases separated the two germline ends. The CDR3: CASSRPLGGTEAFF. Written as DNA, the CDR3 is TGCGCCAGCAGCCGCCCTTTGGGTGGTACTGAAGCTTTCTTT.

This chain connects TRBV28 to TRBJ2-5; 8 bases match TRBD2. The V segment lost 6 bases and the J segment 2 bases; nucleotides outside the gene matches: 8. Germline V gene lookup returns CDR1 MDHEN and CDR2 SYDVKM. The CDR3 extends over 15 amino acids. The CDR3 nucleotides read TGTGCCAGCAGCTCAAGACTAGCGCAGCAAGAGACCCAGTACTTC. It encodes CASSSRLAQQETQYF.

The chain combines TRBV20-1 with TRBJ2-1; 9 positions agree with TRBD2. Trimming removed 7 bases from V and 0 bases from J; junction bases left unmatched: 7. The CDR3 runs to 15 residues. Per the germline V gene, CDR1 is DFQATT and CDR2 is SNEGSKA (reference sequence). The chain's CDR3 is CSVPAGGVSYNEQFF. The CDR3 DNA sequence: TGCAGTGTCCCCGCGGGAGGGGTCTCCTACAATGAGCAGTTCTTC.

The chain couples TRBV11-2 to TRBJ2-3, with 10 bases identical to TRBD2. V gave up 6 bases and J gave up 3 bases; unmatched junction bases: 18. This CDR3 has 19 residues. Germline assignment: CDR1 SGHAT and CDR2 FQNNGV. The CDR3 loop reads CASSPTAPALAGNTDTQYF. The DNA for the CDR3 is TGTGCCAGCAGTCCAACCGCCCCCGCACTAGCGGGGAATACAGATACGCAGTATTTT.

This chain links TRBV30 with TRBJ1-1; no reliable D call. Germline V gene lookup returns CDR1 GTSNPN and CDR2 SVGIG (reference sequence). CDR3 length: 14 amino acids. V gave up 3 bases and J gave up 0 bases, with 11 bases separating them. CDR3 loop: CAWSDTYMNTEAFF. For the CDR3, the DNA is TGTGCCTGGAGCGACACTTACATGAACACTGAAGCTTTCTTT.

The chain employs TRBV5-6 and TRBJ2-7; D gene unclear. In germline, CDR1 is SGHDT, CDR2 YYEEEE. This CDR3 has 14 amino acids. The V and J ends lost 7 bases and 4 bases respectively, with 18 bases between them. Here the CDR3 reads CASGTRHARYEQYF. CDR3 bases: TGTGCCAGCGGTACTCGACACGCACGGTACGAGCAGTACTTC.

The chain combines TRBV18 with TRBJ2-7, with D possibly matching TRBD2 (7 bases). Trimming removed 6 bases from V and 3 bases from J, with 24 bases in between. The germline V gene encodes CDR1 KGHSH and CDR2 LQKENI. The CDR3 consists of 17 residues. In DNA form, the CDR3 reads TGTGCCAGCTCGCTAGAGGGGGGGCTAGCGGTATACTACGAGCAGTACTTC. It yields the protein CASSLEGGLAVYYEQYF.

CDR3 nucleotide sequence: TGTGCCAGCAGTTTTAGCGGGATATACAATGAGCAGTTCTTC. Translation gives CASSFSGIYNEQFF. The V gene is TRBV28, the J gene TRBJ2-1; 8 nucleotides match TRBD2. Trimming cost V 3 bases and J 4 bases; bases outside gene matches: 2. This CDR3 has 14 amino acids. Germline lookup yields CDR1 MDHEN and CDR2 SYDVKM.

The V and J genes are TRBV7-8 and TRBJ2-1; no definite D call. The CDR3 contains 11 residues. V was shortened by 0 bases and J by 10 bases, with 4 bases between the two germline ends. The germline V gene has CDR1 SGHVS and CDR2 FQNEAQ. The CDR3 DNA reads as TGTGCCAGCAGCTTAGCCCAGGAGCAGTTCTTC. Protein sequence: CASSLAQEQFF.

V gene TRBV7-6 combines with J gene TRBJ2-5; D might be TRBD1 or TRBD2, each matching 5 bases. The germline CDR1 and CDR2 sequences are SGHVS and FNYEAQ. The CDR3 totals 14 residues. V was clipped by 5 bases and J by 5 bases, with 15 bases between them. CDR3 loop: CASSPERGPETQYF. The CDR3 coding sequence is TGTGCCAGCAGCCCCGAGAGGGGCCCCGAGACCCAGTACTTC. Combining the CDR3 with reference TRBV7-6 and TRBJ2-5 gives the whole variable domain GAGVSQSPRYKVTKRGQDVALRCDPISGHVSLYWYRQALGQGPEFLTYFNYEAQQDKSGLPNDRFSAERPEGSISTLTIQRTEQRDSAMYRCASSPERGPETQYFGPGTRLLVL.

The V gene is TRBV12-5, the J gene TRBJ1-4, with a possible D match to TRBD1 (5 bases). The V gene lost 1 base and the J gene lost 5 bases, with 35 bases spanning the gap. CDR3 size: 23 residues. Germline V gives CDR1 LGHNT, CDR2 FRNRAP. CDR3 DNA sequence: TGTGCTAGTGGTTTGGAGCTGGGAGACCATTTTAGCCAAAACCATCGGGGCAATGAAAAACTGTTTTTT. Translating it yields CASGLELGDHFSQNHRGNEKLFF.

The chain's CDR3 is CASGAGASGNTIYF. Written as DNA, the CDR3 is TGTGCCAGTGGGGCGGGGGCCTCTGGAAACACCATATATTTT. This chain joins TRBV19 and TRBJ1-3; possible D gene TRBD1, 6 bases. The CDR3 is 14 residues long. Germline V gene lookup returns CDR1 LNHDA and CDR2 SQIVND (reference sequence). V gave up 8 bases and J gave up 0 bases, with 11 bases separating them. Filled out from reference TRBV19 and TRBJ1-3, the complete variable domain reads DGGITQSPKYLFRKEGQNVTLSCEQNLNHDAMYWYRQDPGQGLRLIYYSQIVNDFQKGDIAEGYSVSREKKESFPLTVTSAQKNPTAFYLCASGAGASGNTIYFGEGSWLTVV.

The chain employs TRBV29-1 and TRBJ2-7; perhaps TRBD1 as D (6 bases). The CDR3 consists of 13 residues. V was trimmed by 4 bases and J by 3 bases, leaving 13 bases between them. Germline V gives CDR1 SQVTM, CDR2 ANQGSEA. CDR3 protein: CSVAHTGIYEQYF. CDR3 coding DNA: TGCAGCGTTGCACATACAGGGATCTACGAGCAGTACTTC.

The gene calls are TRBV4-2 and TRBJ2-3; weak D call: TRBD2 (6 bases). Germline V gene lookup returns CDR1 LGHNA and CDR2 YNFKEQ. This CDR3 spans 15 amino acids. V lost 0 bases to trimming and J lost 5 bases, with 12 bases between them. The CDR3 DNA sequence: TGTGCCAGCAGCCAAGATATCGGAGCGGGAGATACGCAGTATTTT. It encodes CASSQDIGAGDTQYF.

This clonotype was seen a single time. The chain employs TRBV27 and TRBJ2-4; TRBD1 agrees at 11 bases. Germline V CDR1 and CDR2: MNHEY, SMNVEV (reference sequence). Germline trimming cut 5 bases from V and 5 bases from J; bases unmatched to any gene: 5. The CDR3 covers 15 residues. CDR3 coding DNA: TGTGCCAGCAGTGCGGACAGGGGGCGAGAAAACATTCAGTACTTC. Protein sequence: CASSADRGRENIQYF.

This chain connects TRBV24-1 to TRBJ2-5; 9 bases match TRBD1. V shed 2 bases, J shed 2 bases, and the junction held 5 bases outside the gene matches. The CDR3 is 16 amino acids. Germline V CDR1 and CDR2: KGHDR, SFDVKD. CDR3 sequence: CATSDSYRGRQETQYF. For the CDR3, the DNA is TGTGCCACCAGTGATTCATACAGGGGGCGGCAAGAGACCCAGTACTTC.